This entry lists 10 T cell receptor beta chains sequenced from one sample in a study of T cell repertoires in cytomegalovirus infection. Each CDR3 protein gets one entry after TCRdb re-called the reads with MiXCR. This table has 310,000 or so distinct CDR3 sequences, about 9.1% appearing once. The material sequenced was PBMCs. The receptors derive from a human donor in good health (CMV status not recorded). Some clones in this sample may be carry-over from other donors' samples.

There are many counts of this clonotype. The CDR3 sequence is CASSERGGQNYGYTF. The DNA for the CDR3 is TGTGCCAGCAGCGAAAGGGGAGGGCAGAATTATGGCTACACCTTC. J is TRBJ1-2 and V is TRBV7-2, with D perhaps matching TRBD1 (5 bases). The CDR3 runs to 15 residues. Germline V gene data show CDR1 as SGHTA and CDR2 as FQGNSA. Trimming stripped 5 bases from V and 5 bases from J, with 18 bases between.

This clonotype showed up just a few times. This sequence joins TRBV20-1 and TRBJ2-1; perhaps TRBD1 as D (5 bases). The V and J ends lost 5 bases and 3 bases respectively, with 17 bases between them. Germline-derived CDR1 and CDR2 are DFQATT and SNEGSKA (reference sequence). The CDR3 contains 15 residues. CDR3 amino acids: CSAPRTRSSYNEQFF. The DNA for the CDR3 is TGCAGTGCTCCCCGGACAAGGAGCAGCTACAATGAGCAGTTCTTC.

The chain carries TRBV9 and TRBJ1-2; unclear D gene. Trimming cost V 3 bases and J 2 bases, with 14 bases left between them. The CDR3 has 15 residues. CDR1 is SGDLS and CDR2 is YYNGEE in the germline V gene. The CDR3 DNA is TGTGCCAGCAGCGCCGGACGGCACCTAAACTATGGCTACACCTTC. This sequence encodes CASSAGRHLNYGYTF. The complete variable domain, with remaining parts taken from reference TRBV9 and TRBJ1-2, reads DSGVTQTPKHLITATGQRVTLRCSPRSGDLSVYWYQQSLDQGLQFLIQYYNGEERAKGNILERFSAQQFPDLHSELNLSSLELGDSALYFCASSAGRHLNYGYTFGSGTRLTVV.

Many counts were recorded for this clonotype. The V gene is TRBV6-1, the J gene TRBJ2-1; 9 bases line up with TRBD1. Germline CDR1 MNHNS, CDR2 SASEGT. Trimming took 5 bases from V and 8 from J; bases not matched to a gene: 4. The CDR3 has 13 amino acids. CDR3 sequence: CASSRGTGYEQFF. In DNA form, the CDR3 reads TGTGCCAGCAGTCGGGGGACAGGGTATGAGCAGTTCTTC.

The chain links TRBV5-6 to TRBJ2-5, with D possibly TRBD1 on 6 matching bases. The CDR3 extends over 12 amino acids. CDR1 and CDR2 from the germline V gene are SGHDT and YYEEEE. The V end lost 1 base, the J end lost 7 bases, and 8 bases lay between the germline ends. The CDR3 region is CASSLWGPTQYF. CDR3 bases: TGTGCCAGCAGCTTGTGGGGGCCGACCCAGTACTTC.

Ten or more counts support this clonotype. V gene TRBV7-2 combines with J gene TRBJ2-5; maybe TRBD2 (5 bases). V gave up 5 bases and J gave up 2 bases, with 15 bases separating them. Germline CDR1 and CDR2: SGHTA and FQGNSA. CDR3 length equals 15 residues. CDR3: CASSLHGLRQETQYF. The CDR3 bases are TGTGCCAGCAGCCTACACGGACTGCGACAAGAGACCCAGTACTTC.

This clonotype was counted many times. J is TRBJ2-3 and V is TRBV7-2; D is possibly TRBD1 or TRBD2 (7 bases each). V gave up 5 bases and J gave up 6 bases, with 12 bases separating them. Looked up from germline, CDR1 is SGHTA and CDR2 is FQGNSA. This CDR3 is 13 amino acids long. The CDR3 nucleotides read TGTGCCAGCAGCCAGCAGGGGGGGGATACGCAGTATTTT. Protein sequence: CASSQQGGDTQYF.

This clonotype was detected many times. The V call is TRBV27, the J call TRBJ2-5; the match to TRBD1 covers 9 bases. V lost 5 bases to trimming and J lost 7 bases; unmatched junction nucleotides: 14. Germline CDR1 is MNHEY and CDR2 is SMNVEV (reference sequence). This CDR3 comprises 16 residues. The CDR3 spells CASSLGRTGVYGTQYF. CDR3 bases: TGTGCCAGCAGTCTGGGGAGGACAGGGGTTTATGGGACCCAGTACTTC.

This clonotype came up many times. The V call is TRBV2, the J call TRBJ2-1; D is undetermined. Germline V gene data show CDR1 as SNHLY and CDR2 as FYNNEI. This CDR3 contains 11 residues. V was cut by 7 bases and J by 2 bases, with 3 bases left in between. In DNA, the CDR3 is TGTGCCAGCAATCCCTACAATGAGCAGTTCTTC. As protein: CASNPYNEQFF.

The CDR3 protein is CASSLEAKANYGYTF. In DNA, the CDR3 is TGCGCCAGCAGCTTGGAGGCGAAAGCTAACTATGGCTACACCTTC. The V call is TRBV5-1, the J call TRBJ1-2; D not certain. V was trimmed by 0 bases and J by 0 bases, leaving 9 bases between them. Germline assignment: CDR1 SGHRS and CDR2 YFSETQ. The CDR3 consists of 15 residues. The variable domain in full, with the rest retrieved from reference TRBV5-1 and TRBJ1-2, is KAGVTQTPRYLIKTRGQQVTLSCSPISGHRSVSWYQQTPGQGLQFLFEYFSETQRNKGNFPGRFSGRQFSNSRSEMNVSTLELGDSALYLCASSLEAKANYGYTFGSGTRLTVV.